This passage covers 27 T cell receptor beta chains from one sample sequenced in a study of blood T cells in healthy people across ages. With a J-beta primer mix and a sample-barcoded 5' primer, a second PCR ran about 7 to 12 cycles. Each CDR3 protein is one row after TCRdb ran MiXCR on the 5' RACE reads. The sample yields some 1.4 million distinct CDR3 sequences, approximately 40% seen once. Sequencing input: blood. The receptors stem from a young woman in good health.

The CDR3 coding sequence is TGTGCCAGCAGCCCCGCCGGGGGGGGAAGGTCAGATACGCAGTATTTT. Its protein is CASSPAGGGRSDTQYF. The V call is TRBV7-3, the J call TRBJ2-3; 8 bases agree with TRBD2. CDR3 length: 16 amino acids. V lost 5 bases, J lost 4 bases, and 11 bases stayed unmatched. Germline-derived CDR1 and CDR2 are SGHTA and FQGTGA.

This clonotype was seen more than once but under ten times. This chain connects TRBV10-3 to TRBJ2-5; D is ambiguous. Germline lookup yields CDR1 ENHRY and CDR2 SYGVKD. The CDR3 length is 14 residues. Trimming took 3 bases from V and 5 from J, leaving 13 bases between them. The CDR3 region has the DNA TGTGCCATCAGTGACGGGTTGGGATCTGAGACCCAGTACTTC. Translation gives CAISDGLGSETQYF.

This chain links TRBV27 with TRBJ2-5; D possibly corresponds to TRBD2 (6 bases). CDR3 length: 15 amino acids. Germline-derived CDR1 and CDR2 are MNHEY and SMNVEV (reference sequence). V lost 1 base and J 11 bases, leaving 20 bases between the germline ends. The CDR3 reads CASSLLGGRWEEQYF. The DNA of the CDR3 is TGTGCCAGCAGTTTATTAGGAGGGAGGTGGGAAGAGCAGTACTTC.

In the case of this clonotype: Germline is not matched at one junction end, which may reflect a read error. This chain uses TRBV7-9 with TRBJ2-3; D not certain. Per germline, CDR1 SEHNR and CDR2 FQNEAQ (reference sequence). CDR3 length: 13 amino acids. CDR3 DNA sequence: TGTGCCGGCAGCTTAACCAACGCAGATACGCAGTATTTT. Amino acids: CAGSLTNADTQYF.

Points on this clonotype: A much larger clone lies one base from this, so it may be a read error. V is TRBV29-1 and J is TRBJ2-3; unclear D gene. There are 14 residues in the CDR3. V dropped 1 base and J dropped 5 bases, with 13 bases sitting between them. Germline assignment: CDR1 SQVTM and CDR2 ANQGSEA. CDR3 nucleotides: TGCAGCGTTGAAGGGGAATCCGGCATAGATACGCAGTATTTT. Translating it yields CSVEGESGIDTQYF.

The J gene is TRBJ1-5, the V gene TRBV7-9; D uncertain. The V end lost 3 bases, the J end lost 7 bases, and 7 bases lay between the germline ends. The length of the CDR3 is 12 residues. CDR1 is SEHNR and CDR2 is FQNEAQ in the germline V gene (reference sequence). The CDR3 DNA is TGTGCCAGCAGCTTCGAGGTCCAGCCCCAGCATTTT. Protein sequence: CASSFEVQPQHF.

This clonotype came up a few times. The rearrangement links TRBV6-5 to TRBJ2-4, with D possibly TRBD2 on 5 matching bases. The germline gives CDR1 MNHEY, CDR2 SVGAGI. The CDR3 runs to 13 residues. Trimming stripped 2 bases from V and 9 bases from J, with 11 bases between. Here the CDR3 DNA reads TGTGCCAGCAGTTACGCCGGGGTAGGCATTCAGTACTTC. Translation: CASSYAGVGIQYF.

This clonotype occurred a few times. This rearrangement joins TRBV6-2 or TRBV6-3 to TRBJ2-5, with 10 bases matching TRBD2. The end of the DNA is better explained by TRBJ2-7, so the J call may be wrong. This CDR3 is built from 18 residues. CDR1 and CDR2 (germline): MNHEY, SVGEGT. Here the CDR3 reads CASSYPASGRASRHEQYF. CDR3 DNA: TGTGCCAGCAGTTACCCGGCAAGCGGGAGGGCAAGTCGGCACGAGCAGTACTTC.

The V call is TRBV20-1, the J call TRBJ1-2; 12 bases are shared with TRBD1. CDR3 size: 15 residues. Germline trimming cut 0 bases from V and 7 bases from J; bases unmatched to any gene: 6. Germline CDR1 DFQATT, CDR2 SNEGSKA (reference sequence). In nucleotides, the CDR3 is TGCAGTGCTAGAGATCTGGGACAGGGGGCGGGTGGCTACACCTTC. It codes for CSARDLGQGAGGYTF.

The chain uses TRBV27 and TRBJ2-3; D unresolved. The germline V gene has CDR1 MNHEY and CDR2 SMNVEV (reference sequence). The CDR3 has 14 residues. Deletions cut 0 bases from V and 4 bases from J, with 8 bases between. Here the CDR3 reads CASSLSPASDTQYF. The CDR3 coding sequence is TGTGCCAGCAGTTTATCCCCAGCTTCAGATACGCAGTATTTT.

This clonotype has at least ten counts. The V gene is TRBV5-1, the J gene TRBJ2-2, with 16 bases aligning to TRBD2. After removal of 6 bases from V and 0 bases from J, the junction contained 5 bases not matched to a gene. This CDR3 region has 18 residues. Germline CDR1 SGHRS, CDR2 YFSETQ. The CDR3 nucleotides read TGCGCCAGCATGGGACTAGCGGGGGGGCCAGCGAACACCGGGGAGCTGTTTTTT. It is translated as CASMGLAGGPANTGELFF.

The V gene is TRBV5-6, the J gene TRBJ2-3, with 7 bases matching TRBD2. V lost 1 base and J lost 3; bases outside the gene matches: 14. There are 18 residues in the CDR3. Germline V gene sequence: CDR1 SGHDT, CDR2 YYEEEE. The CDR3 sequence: CASSLWVERGFLTDTQYF. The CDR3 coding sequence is TGTGCCAGCAGCTTGTGGGTCGAGCGGGGCTTCCTAACAGATACGCAGTATTTT.

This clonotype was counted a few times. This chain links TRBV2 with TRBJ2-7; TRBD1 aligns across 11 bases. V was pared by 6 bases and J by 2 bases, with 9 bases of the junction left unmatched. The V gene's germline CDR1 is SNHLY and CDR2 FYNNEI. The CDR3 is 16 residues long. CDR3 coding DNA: TGTGCCAGCAGCGATCCCGGGGGACAGGGGGCCTACGAGCAGTACTTC. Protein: CASSDPGGQGAYEQYF.

The CDR3 DNA reads TGCGCCAGCAGCCGGATGGGGGGGGTCGCAAAACTGTTTTTT. This gives the protein CASSRMGGVAKLFF. The rearrangement uses TRBV5-1 and TRBJ1-4, with D tentatively TRBD1 (5 bases). Germline lookup yields CDR1 SGHRS and CDR2 YFSETQ. The CDR3 is 14 residues long. Trimming left V 4 bases short and J 10 bases short, with 17 bases between.

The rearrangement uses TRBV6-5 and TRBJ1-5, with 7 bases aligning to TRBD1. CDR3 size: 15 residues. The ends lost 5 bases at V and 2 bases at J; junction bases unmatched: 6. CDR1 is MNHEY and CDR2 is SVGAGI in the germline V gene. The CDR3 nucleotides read TGTGCCAGCAGTAAGGGGACAGCCCGCAATCAGCCCCAGCATTTT. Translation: CASSKGTARNQPQHF.

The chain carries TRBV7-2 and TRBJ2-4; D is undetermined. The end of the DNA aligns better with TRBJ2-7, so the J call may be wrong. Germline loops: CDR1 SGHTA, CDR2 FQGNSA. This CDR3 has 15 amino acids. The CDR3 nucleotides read TGTGCCAGCAGCCAGGTCCTAACCAGCTCCTACGAGCAGTACTTC. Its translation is CASSQVLTSSYEQYF.

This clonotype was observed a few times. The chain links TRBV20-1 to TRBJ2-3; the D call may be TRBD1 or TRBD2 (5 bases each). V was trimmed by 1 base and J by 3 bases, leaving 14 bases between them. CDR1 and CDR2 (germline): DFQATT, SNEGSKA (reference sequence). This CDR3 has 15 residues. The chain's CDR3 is CSARGFGAGTDTQYF. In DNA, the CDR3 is TGCAGTGCTAGAGGCTTCGGGGCAGGAACAGATACGCAGTATTTT.

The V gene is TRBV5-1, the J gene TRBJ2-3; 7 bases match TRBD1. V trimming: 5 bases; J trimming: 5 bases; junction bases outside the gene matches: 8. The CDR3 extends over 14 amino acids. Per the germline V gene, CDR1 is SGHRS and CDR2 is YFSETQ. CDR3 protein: CASRPTGQEDTQYF. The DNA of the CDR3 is TGCGCCAGCAGACCGACAGGGCAAGAAGATACGCAGTATTTT.

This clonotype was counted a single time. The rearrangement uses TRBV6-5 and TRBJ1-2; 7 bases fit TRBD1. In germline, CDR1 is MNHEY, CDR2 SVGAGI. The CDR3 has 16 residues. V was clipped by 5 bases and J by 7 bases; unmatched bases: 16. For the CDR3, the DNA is TGTGCCAGCAGTCCCGACAGGGCGGGTGGTCTCGGTGGCTACACCTTC. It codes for CASSPDRAGGLGGYTF.

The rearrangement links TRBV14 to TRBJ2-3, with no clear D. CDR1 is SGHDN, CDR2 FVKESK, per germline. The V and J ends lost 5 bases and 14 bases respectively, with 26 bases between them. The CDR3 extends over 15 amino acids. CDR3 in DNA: TGTGCCAGCAGCAGGTCCGCTCAGGCTCACAGATACGCGTATTTT. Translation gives CASSRSAQAHRYAYF.

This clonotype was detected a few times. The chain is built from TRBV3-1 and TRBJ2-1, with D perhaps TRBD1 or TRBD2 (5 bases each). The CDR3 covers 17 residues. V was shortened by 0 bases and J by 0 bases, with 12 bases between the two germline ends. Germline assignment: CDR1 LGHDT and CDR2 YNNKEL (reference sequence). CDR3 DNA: TGTGCCAGCAGCCAAGATAGTGGGGGAAGCTCCTACAATGAGCAGTTCTTC. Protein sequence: CASSQDSGGSSYNEQFF.

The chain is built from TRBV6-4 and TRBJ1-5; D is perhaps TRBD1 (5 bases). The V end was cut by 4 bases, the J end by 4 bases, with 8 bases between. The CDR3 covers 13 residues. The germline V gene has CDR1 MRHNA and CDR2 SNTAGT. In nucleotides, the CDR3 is TGTGCCAGCAGTGCTGAGGGGAATCAGCCCCAGCATTTT. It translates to CASSAEGNQPQHF.

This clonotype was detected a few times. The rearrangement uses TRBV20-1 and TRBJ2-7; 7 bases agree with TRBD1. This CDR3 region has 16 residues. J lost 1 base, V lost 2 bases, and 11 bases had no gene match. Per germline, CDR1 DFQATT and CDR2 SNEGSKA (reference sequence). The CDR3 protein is CSARRQGVSGSYEQYF. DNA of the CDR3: TGCAGTGCTAGACGACAGGGAGTATCAGGTTCCTACGAGCAGTACTTC.

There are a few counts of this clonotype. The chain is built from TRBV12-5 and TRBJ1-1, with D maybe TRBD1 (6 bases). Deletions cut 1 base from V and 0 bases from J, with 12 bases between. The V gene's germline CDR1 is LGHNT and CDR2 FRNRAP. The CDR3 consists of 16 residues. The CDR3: CASGLGGGRMNTEAFF. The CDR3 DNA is TGTGCTAGTGGTTTGGGAGGGGGGCGGATGAACACTGAAGCTTTCTTT.

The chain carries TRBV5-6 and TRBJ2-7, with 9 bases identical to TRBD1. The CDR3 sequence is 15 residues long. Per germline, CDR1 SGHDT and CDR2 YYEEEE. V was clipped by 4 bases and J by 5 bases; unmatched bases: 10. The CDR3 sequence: CASSTSGTGRHEQYF. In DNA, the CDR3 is TGTGCCAGCAGCACGTCCGGGACAGGGCGCCACGAGCAGTACTTC.

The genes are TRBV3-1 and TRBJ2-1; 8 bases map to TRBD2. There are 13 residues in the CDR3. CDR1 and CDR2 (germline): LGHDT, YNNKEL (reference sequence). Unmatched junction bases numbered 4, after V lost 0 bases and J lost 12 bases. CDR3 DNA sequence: TGTGCCAGCAGCCAAGATGGGCTAGCGGGGCAGTTCTTC. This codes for CASSQDGLAGQFF.

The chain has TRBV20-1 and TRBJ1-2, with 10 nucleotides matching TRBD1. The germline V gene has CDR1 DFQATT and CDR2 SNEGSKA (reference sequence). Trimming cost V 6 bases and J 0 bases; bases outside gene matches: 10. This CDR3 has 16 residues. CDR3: CSAPGTGDRANYGYTF. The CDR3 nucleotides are TGCAGTGCACCCGGGACAGGGGACCGTGCTAACTATGGCTACACCTTC.